The subject of this entry is one TCR beta chain. The data were taken from a study of blood T cell repertoires in COVID-19. On the study more broadly: Collection of acute and convalescent COVID-19 samples took place in the United States, Italy and Spain.

Per germline, CDR1 SGHAT and CDR2 FQNNGV. Trimming pared 5 bases from V and 9 bases from J, leaving 14 bases between. CDR3 length: 14 residues. The assay was immunoSEQ multiplex PCR, and TCRdb's table has in-frame clones only and misses some. This sample has roughly 410,000 clones; over 75% occur once, and the top ten carry 2.3%. While infection was still active, Seattle patients were enrolled and then followed longitudinally. The sequencing input was peripheral blood. This chain joins TRBV11-2 and TRBJ1-6; weak D call: TRBD1 (6 bases). The source is a woman aged 60-75 years with COVID-19, enrolled during active disease. The DNA of the CDR3 is TGTGCCAGCAGCGGCAGACAGGCTGGTTCACCCCTCCACTTT. Translating gives CASSGRQAGSPLHF.